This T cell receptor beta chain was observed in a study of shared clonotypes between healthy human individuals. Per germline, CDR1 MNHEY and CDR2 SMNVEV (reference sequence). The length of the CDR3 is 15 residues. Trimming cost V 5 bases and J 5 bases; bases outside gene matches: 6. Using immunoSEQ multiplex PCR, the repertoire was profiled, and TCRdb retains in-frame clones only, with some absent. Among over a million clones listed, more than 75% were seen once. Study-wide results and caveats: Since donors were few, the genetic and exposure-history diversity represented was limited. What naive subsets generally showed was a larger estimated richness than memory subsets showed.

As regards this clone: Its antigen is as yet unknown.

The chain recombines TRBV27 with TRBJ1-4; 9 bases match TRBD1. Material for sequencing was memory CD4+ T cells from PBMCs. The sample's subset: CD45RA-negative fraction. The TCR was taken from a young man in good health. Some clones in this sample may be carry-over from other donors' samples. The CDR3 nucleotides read TGTGCCAGCAGTCGCCACAGGGGGCGGAATGAAAAACTGTTTTTT. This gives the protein CASSRHRGRNEKLFF.